This entry lists 13 T cell receptor beta chains sequenced from one sample in a study of blood T cell repertoires in COVID-19. The data were produced by immunoSEQ multiplex PCR, yet TCRdb's version contains in-frame clones alone and is incomplete. The sample has around 180,000 clones, around 72% seen once. The specimen sequenced was peripheral blood. These receptors came from a woman of 80 years or more with acute or convalescent COVID-19.

The CDR3 sequence is CATSREQYNEQFF. The CDR3 bases are TGTGCCACCAGCAGAGAGCAGTACAATGAGCAGTTCTTC. The chain combines TRBV15 with TRBJ2-1; D call uncertain. The V end lost 0 bases, the J end lost 4 bases, and 4 bases lay between the germline ends. The CDR3 is 13 residues long. Per the germline V gene, CDR1 is LNHNV and CDR2 is YYDKDF (reference sequence).

The chain links TRBV27 to TRBJ1-1; 8 bases align to TRBD1. Germline V gene lookup returns CDR1 MNHEY and CDR2 SMNVEV (reference sequence). J gave up 2 bases and V 2 bases, and 4 bases lay outside the gene matches. This CDR3 comprises 15 residues. The CDR3 nucleotides read TGTGCCAGCAGTTTAGCCGGACAGGGTAACACTGAAGCTTTCTTT. Protein: CASSLAGQGNTEAFF.

This chain uses TRBV12-5 with TRBJ2-5; D ambiguous. This CDR3 region has 13 residues. The V gene lost 4 bases and the J gene lost 4 bases, with 10 bases spanning the gap. Germline V gives CDR1 LGHNT, CDR2 FRNRAP. The CDR3 DNA reads as TGTGCTAGTGGTTGGAACGACTTAGAGACCCAGTACTTC. It encodes CASGWNDLETQYF.

Only a few counts were recorded for this clone. The rearrangement links TRBV11-2 to TRBJ2-4; 7 positions agree with TRBD2. CDR3 length equals 14 residues. V trimming: 5 bases; J trimming: 4 bases; junction bases outside the gene matches: 5. Per the germline V gene, CDR1 is SGHAT and CDR2 is FQNNGV. The CDR3 region is CASSIQAGKNIQYF. The CDR3 coding sequence is TGTGCCAGCAGCATCCAAGCGGGGAAAAACATTCAGTACTTC. Combining the CDR3 with reference TRBV11-2 and TRBJ2-4 gives the whole variable domain EAGVAQSPRYKIIEKRQSVAFWCNPISGHATLYWYQQILGQGPKLLIQFQNNGVVDDSQLPKDRFSAERLKGVDSTLKIQPAKLEDSAVYLCASSIQAGKNIQYFGAGTRLSVL.

This chain uses TRBV4-2 with TRBJ1-5; no clear D gene. Germline lookup yields CDR1 LGHNA and CDR2 YNFKEQ. There are 16 residues in the CDR3. With 0 bases removed from V and 3 bases from J, the gap between germline ends came to 12 bases. CDR3 in amino acids: CASSQEAAGINQPQHF. The CDR3 DNA reads as TGTGCCAGCAGCCAAGAGGCCGCGGGGATCAATCAGCCCCAGCATTTT.

The chain carries TRBV13 and TRBJ1-4; TRBD1 matches at 8 bases. The CDR3 length is 14 residues. The germline CDR1 and CDR2 sequences are PRHDT and FYEKMQ (reference sequence). V lost 6 bases and J lost 5; bases outside the gene matches: 5. This CDR3 is CASSSGQVNEKLFF. In DNA, the CDR3 is TGTGCCAGCAGTTCGGGACAGGTGAATGAAAAACTGTTTTTT.

Only one count was recorded for this clone. The genes are TRBV7-9 and TRBJ1-4; perhaps TRBD1 as D (6 bases). Germline CDR1 and CDR2: SEHNR and FQNEAQ (reference sequence). V lost 5 bases and J lost 0, with 10 bases in between. The CDR3 is made up of 15 amino acids. The CDR3 DNA reads TGTGCCAGCAGCGTGGGACAAGCAACTAATGAAAAACTGTTTTTT. This sequence encodes CASSVGQATNEKLFF. The variable domain in full, with the rest retrieved from reference TRBV7-9 and TRBJ1-4, is DTGVSQNPRHKITKRGQNVTFRCDPISEHNRLYWYRQTLGQGPEFLTYFQNEAQLEKSRLLSDRFSAERPKGSFSTLEIQRTEQGDSAMYLCASSVGQATNEKLFFGSGTQLSVL.

This clone showed up just a few times. The chain combines TRBV14 with TRBJ2-7; D not resolved. CDR1 and CDR2 (germline): SGHDN, FVKESK. The CDR3 totals 13 residues. Trimming took off 1 base at V and 2 bases at J, with 6 bases between the two ends. CDR3 nucleotide sequence: TGTGCCAGCAGCCAAGCGTCCGCCTACGAGCAGTACTTC. Protein: CASSQASAYEQYF.

V gene TRBV27 combines with J gene TRBJ1-2; the match to TRBD1 covers 8 bases. The CDR3 extends over 13 amino acids. Losses at the gene ends were 5 bases for V and 8 bases for J; bases not matched to a gene: 7. Germline values: CDR1 MNHEY, CDR2 SMNVEV (reference sequence). The CDR3 DNA follows: TGTGCCAGCAGTCCACGGACAGGGAAAGGCTACACCTTC. It specifies CASSPRTGKGYTF.

The genes are TRBV6-5 and TRBJ2-7; 8 bases fit TRBD2. The CDR3 has 15 residues. The J segment lost 0 bases and the V segment lost 0 bases, leaving 1 base of the junction unmatched. Germline V CDR1 and CDR2: MNHEY, SVGAGI. CDR3: CASSYSLAGSYEQYF. The CDR3 coding sequence is TGTGCCAGCAGTTACTCTCTAGCGGGCTCCTACGAGCAGTACTTC.

This clone was seen a handful of times. As DNA, the CDR3 is TGTGCCAGTAGCTCTCAGTACCAAGAGACCCAGTACTTC. Its protein is CASSSQYQETQYF. This chain uses TRBV19 with TRBJ2-5; D gene unclear. Germline V CDR1 and CDR2: LNHDA, SQIVND (reference sequence). Trimming removed 6 bases from V and 0 bases from J, with 8 bases in between. The CDR3 totals 13 residues. Filled out from reference TRBV19 and TRBJ2-5, the complete variable domain reads DGGITQSPKYLFRKEGQNVTLSCEQNLNHDAMYWYRQDPGQGLRLIYYSQIVNDFQKGDIAEGYSVSREKKESFPLTVTSAQKNPTAFYLCASSSQYQETQYFGPGTRLLVL.

The gene calls are TRBV10-3 and TRBJ2-3; 16 positions agree with TRBD2. Trimming removed 5 bases from V and 3 bases from J; junction bases left unmatched: 5. CDR3 length: 17 amino acids. Germline CDR1 ENHRY, CDR2 SYGVKD. This CDR3 reads CAISPGLAGGRTDTQYF. CDR3 DNA: TGTGCCATCAGTCCGGGACTAGCGGGAGGGCGAACAGATACGCAGTATTTT.

The rearrangement links TRBV30 to TRBJ1-1; the D is unclear. The germline V gene encodes CDR1 GTSNPN and CDR2 SVGIG (reference sequence). V gave up 0 bases and J gave up 4 bases, with 9 bases separating them. CDR3 size: 13 residues. The CDR3 nucleotides are TGTGCCTGGAGTGTTCTAGGTCCCACTGAAGCTTTCTTT. Translated: CAWSVLGPTEAFF.